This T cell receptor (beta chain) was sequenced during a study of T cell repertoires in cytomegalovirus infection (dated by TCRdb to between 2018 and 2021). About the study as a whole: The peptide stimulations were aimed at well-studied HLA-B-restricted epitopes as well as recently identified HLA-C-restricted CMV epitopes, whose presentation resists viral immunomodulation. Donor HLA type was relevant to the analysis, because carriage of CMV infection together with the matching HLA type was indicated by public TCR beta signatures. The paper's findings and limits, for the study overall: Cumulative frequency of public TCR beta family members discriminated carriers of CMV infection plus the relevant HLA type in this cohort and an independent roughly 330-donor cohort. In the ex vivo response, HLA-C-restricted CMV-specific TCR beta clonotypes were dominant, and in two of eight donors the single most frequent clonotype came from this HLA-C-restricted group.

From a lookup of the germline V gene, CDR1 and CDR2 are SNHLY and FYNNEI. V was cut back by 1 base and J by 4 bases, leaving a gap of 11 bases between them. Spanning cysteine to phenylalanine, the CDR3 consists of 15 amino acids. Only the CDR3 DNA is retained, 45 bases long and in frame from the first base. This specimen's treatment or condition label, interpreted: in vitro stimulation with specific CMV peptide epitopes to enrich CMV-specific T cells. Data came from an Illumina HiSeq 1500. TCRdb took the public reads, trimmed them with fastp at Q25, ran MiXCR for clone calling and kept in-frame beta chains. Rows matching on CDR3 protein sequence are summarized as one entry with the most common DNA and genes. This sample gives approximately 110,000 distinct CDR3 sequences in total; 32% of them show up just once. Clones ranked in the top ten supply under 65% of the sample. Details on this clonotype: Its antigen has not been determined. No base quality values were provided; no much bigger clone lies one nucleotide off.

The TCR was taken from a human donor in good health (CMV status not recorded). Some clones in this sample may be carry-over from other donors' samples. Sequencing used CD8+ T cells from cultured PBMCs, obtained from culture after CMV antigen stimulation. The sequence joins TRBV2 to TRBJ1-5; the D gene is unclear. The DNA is TGTGCCAGCAGTGAAGTGGCTTGGGGTAATCAGCCCCAGCATTTT. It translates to CASSEVAWGNQPQHF.